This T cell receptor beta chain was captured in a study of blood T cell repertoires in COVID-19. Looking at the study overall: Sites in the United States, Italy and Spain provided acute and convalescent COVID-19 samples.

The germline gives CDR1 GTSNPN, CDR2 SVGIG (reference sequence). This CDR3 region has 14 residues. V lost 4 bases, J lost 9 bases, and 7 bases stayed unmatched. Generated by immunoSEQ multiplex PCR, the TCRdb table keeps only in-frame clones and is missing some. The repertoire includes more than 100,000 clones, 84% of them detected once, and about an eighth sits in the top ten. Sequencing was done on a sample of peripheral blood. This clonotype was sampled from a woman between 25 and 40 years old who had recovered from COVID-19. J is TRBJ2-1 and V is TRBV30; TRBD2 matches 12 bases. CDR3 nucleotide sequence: TGTGCCTGGACCCTAGCGGGGGGGCCGGTTGAGCAGTTCTTC. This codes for CAWTLAGGPVEQFF.